At least ten counts were recorded for the clone carrying this T cell receptor beta chain. As processed by the authors: CDR3 differences across clinicopathological groups were used to build a distant-metastasis classifier for papillary thyroid cancer. TCRdb re-analyzed the PCR reads using MiXCR. TCRdb, rather than the study authors, made the V and J calls. In the table there are around 14,000 clones, around 22% of which are singletons. This sample was included in a study of metastatic and nonmetastatic thyroid tumors. Turning to the study itself: Repertoires from blood and tumor or nodule tissue of malignant and benign thyroid patients were compared.

Nobody among the patients had been given any treatment before thyroid surgery. CDR1 is DFQATT, CDR2 SNEGSKA, per germline (reference sequence). This CDR3 comprises 14 residues. Losses at the gene ends were 3 bases for V and 4 bases for J; bases not matched to a gene: 2. Sequenced: blood. The receptor comes from a female donor with papillary thyroid cancer or a benign thyroid nodule (not recorded which). Some clones in this sample may be carry-over from other donors' samples. The chain carries TRBV20-1 and TRBJ2-3; 12 bases map to TRBD1. CDR3 nucleotides: TGCAGTGCTAGGGGGACAGGGGGCTCAGATACGCAGTATTTT. Residues: CSARGTGGSDTQYF.